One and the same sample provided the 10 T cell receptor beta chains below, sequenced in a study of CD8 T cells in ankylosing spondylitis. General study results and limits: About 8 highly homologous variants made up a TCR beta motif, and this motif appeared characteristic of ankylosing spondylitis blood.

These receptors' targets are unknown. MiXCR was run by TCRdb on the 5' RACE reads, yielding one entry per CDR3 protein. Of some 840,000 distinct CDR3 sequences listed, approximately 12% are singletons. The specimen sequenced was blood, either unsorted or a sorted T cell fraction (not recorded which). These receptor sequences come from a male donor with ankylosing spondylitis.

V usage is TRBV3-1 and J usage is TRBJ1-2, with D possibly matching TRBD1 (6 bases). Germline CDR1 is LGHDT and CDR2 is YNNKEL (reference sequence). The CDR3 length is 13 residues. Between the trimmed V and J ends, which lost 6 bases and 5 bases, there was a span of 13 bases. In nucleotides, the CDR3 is TGTGCCAGCAGGCAATTTCAGGGGTATGGCTACACCTTC. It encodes CASRQFQGYGYTF.

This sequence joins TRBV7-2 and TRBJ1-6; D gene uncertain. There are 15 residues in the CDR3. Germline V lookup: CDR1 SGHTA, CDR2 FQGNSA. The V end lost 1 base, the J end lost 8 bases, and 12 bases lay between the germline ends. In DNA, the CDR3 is TGTGCCAGCAGCTTAGTAGGAGGGATTGATTCACCCCTCCACTTT. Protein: CASSLVGGIDSPLHF. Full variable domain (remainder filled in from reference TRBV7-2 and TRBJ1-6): GAGVSQSPSNKVTEKGKDVELRCDPISGHTALYWYRQSLGQGLEFLIYFQGNSAPDKSGLPSDRFSAERTGGSVSTLTIQRTQQEDSAVYLCASSLVGGIDSPLHFGNGTRLTVT.

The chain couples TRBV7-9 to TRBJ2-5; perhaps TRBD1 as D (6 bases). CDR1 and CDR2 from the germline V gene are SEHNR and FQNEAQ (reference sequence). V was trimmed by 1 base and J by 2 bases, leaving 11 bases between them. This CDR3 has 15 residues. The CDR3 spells CASSLGQVHQETQYF. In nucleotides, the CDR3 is TGTGCCAGCAGCTTAGGACAGGTCCATCAAGAGACCCAGTACTTC.

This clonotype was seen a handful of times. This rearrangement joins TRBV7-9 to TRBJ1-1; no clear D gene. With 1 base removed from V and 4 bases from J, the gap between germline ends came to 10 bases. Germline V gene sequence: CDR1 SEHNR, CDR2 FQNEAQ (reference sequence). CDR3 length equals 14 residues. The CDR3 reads CASSLERFGTEAFF. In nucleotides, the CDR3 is TGTGCCAGCAGCTTAGAGAGATTCGGCACTGAAGCTTTCTTT.

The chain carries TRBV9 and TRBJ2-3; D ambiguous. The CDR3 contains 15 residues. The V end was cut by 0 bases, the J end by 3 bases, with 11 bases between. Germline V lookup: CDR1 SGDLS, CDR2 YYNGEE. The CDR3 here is CASSVGGARTDTQYF. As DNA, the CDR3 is TGTGCCAGCAGCGTAGGCGGCGCGCGTACAGATACGCAGTATTTT. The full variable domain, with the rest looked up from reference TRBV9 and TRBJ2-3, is DSGVTQTPKHLITATGQRVTLRCSPRSGDLSVYWYQQSLDQGLQFLIQYYNGEERAKGNILERFSAQQFPDLHSELNLSSLELGDSALYFCASSVGGARTDTQYFGPGTRLTVL.

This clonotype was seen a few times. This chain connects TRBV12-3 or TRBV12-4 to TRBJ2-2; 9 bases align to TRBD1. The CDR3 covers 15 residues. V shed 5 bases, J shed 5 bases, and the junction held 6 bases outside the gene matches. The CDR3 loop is CASSLQGAWTGELFF. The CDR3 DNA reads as TGTGCCAGCAGTCTACAGGGGGCCTGGACCGGGGAGCTGTTTTTT.

CDR3 DNA sequence: TGTGCCAGCAGTGCTGGGGGGGCCTCCTACAGCGAGACCCAGTACTTC. The encoded protein is CASSAGGASYSETQYF. The chain combines TRBV2 with TRBJ2-5; D may be TRBD2 (7 bases). CDR1 and CDR2 (germline): SNHLY, FYNNEI. CDR3 size: 16 residues. Trimming removed 4 bases at V and 5 bases at J, with 20 bases between. Full variable domain (missing parts from reference TRBV2 and TRBJ2-5): EPEVTQTPSHQVTQMGQEVILRCVPISNHLYFYWYRQILGQKVEFLVSFYNNEISEKSEIFDDQFSVERPDGSNFTLKIRSTKLEDSAMYFCASSAGGASYSETQYFGPGTRLLVL.

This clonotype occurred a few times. The CDR3 bases are TGTGCCAGCAGCTCCCCCCCCGGGGGGCTCATCACAGATACGCAGTATTTT. Protein: CASSSPPGGLITDTQYF. The chain is built from TRBV7-2 and TRBJ2-3; TRBD2 might be the D (7 bases). This CDR3 has 17 amino acids. Per germline, CDR1 SGHTA and CDR2 FQGNSA. V was pared by 4 bases and J by 2 bases, with 19 bases between.

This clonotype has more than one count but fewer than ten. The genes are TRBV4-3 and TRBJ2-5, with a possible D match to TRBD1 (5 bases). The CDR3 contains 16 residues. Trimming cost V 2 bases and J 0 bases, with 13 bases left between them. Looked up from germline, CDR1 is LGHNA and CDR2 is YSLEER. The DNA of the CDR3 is TGCGCCAGCAGCCAACACATCTGGGGCGACCAAGAGACCCAGTACTTC. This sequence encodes CASSQHIWGDQETQYF.

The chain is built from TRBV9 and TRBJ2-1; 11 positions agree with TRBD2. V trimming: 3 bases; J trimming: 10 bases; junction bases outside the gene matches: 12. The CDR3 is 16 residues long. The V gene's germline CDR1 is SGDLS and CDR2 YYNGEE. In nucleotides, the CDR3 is TGTGCCAGCAGCGGTAGCGGGAGGGCCGACCCTCACGAGCAGTTCTTC. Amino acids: CASSGSGRADPHEQFF.